One and the same sample provided the 23 T cell receptor beta chains below, sequenced in a study of blood T cell repertoires in COVID-19 (dated by TCRdb to 2020 to 2021). Preparation of the library involved the immunoSEQ multiplex PCR assay. TCRdb provides this immuneACCESS table in a form limited to in-frame rearrangements. Some clones are lacking; in checked studies, under half of them reflect an unresolved V gene, and why the rest are absent is not known. The sample table shows roughly 180,000 clones, and 81% are seen once. The ten biggest clones cover roughly 10% of the sample. The sequenced material came from peripheral blood. These receptors were collected from a woman aged 80 or over with COVID-19, enrolled during active disease.

The chain combines TRBV20-1 with TRBJ1-2; D gene uncertain. The CDR3 contains 11 residues. Trimming took off 1 base at V and 6 bases at J, with 6 bases between the two ends. Per germline, CDR1 DFQATT and CDR2 SNEGSKA (reference sequence). CDR3 in amino acids: CSARATDGYTF. CDR3 bases: TGCAGTGCTAGAGCTACGGATGGCTACACCTTC.

This chain links TRBV5-4 with TRBJ2-3; maybe TRBD2 (6 bases). The CDR3 contains 14 residues. Germline V gene sequence: CDR1 SGHNT, CDR2 YYREEE (reference sequence). Deletions cut 7 bases from V and 2 bases from J, with 14 bases between. DNA for the CDR3: TGTGCCAGCCAGTCCGGGGGTAACACAGATACGCAGTATTTT. Protein sequence: CASQSGGNTDTQYF.

The chain carries TRBV5-1 and TRBJ2-2, with 7 bases that match TRBD1. The junction had 11 bases not matched to a gene; V was cut back by 3 bases and J by 6 bases. In germline, CDR1 is SGHRS, CDR2 YFSETQ. The CDR3 loop spans 16 amino acids. The CDR3 spells CASSYTGALGAGELFF. The DNA of the CDR3 is TGCGCCAGCAGCTATACAGGGGCCCTGGGGGCCGGGGAGCTGTTTTTT.

The CDR3, as DNA: TGTGCCAGCAGCGTAGCTCGGGGGGGGCCGGGCAATGAGCAGTTCTTC. It codes for CASSVARGGPGNEQFF. This chain joins TRBV9 and TRBJ2-1, with TRBD2 matching over 8 bases. With 0 bases clipped from V and 6 bases from J, the junction kept 8 bases outside the gene matches. Germline CDR1 is SGDLS and CDR2 is YYNGEE. This CDR3 comprises 16 residues.

CDR3 nucleotide sequence: TGTGCCAGCAGCTCAGTAGCGGGAGGACCGACCAATGAGCAGTTCTTC. Residues: CASSSVAGGPTNEQFF. The J gene is TRBJ2-1, the V gene TRBV11-1, with 10 bases lining up with TRBD2. CDR1 is SGHAT and CDR2 is FQDESV in the germline V gene (reference sequence). This CDR3 has 16 residues. The V gene end was trimmed by 4 bases and the J gene end by 6 bases; junction bases not matched to a gene: 9.

As for this clone: Its ends do not fully match the called genes, so a read error is possible. The V and J genes are TRBV6-1 and TRBJ1-1, with 8 bases matching TRBD1. The CDR3 has 14 amino acids. CDR1 is MNHNS, CDR2 SASEGT, per germline. For the CDR3, the DNA is TGTGCCAGCAGTGAACAGGGGGCGGACACTAAAGCTTTCTTT. This encodes CASSEQGADTKAFF.

A remark on this clone: A read error may account for a junction end that differs from germline. The rearrangement links TRBV23-1 to TRBJ2-4; 10 nucleotides match TRBD1. TRBV23-1 is classed as an ORF, of uncertain function. This CDR3 comprises 15 residues. The CDR3 reads CASTQNDRGPDIQYF. As DNA, the CDR3 is TGCGCCAGCACTCAAAACGACAGGGGGCCGGACATTCAGTACTTC.

The chain has TRBV2 and TRBJ1-2; D is unresolved. There are 13 residues in the CDR3. Germline assignment: CDR1 SNHLY and CDR2 FYNNEI. V lost 6 bases, J lost 2 bases, and 10 bases lay in between. CDR3 in DNA: TGTGCCAGCAGACCCCGGGAGAACTATGGCTACACCTTC. As protein: CASRPRENYGYTF.

DNA of the CDR3: TGTGCCAGCAGCTACCCAGGGGAATCCTATAATTCACCCCTCCACTTT. This codes for CASSYPGESYNSPLHF. The chain couples TRBV28 to TRBJ1-6, with a tentative D call TRBD1 (6 bases). This CDR3 is built from 16 residues. V dropped 6 bases and J dropped 1 base, with 13 bases sitting between them. The V gene's germline CDR1 is MDHEN and CDR2 SYDVKM.

CDR3 sequence reads: CASSLNGRGISPLHF. In nucleotides, the CDR3 is TGTGCCAGCAGTTTAAATGGCAGGGGGATTTCACCCCTCCACTTT. The V and J genes are TRBV28 and TRBJ1-6; TRBD1 agrees at 7 bases. The length of the CDR3 is 15 residues. V shed 2 bases, J shed 9 bases, and the junction held 7 bases outside the gene matches. Germline CDR1 is MDHEN and CDR2 is SYDVKM.

The chain employs TRBV7-2 and TRBJ2-7; weak D call: TRBD2 (5 bases). V lost 5 bases and J lost 6, with 11 bases in between. Germline loops: CDR1 SGHTA, CDR2 FQGNSA. The CDR3 is made up of 12 amino acids. CDR3 sequence reads: CASSGGGPEQYF. CDR3 nucleotide sequence: TGTGCCAGCAGCGGCGGAGGTCCCGAGCAGTACTTC. Full variable domain (rest looked up from reference TRBV7-2 and TRBJ2-7): GAGVSQSPSNKVTEKGKDVELRCDPISGHTALYWYRQSLGQGLEFLIYFQGNSAPDKSGLPSDRFSAERTGGSVSTLTIQRTQQEDSAVYLCASSGGGPEQYFGPGTRLTVT.

In its sample, this clone was seen a few times. The rearrangement uses TRBV11-2 and TRBJ2-7; TRBD1 matches at 8 bases. The V gene end was trimmed by 1 base and the J gene end by 6 bases; junction bases not matched to a gene: 8. Germline loops: CDR1 SGHAT, CDR2 FQNNGV. The CDR3 has 15 residues. CDR3 sequence: CASSLAPTGVGEQYF. In DNA form, the CDR3 reads TGTGCCAGCAGCTTAGCCCCGACAGGGGTTGGCGAGCAGTACTTC.

The chain carries TRBV6-5 and TRBJ1-3; TRBD1 matches 8 bases. Germline V gene lookup returns CDR1 MNHEY and CDR2 SVGAGI. V lost 10 bases and J lost 4; bases outside the gene matches: 6. The CDR3 runs 13 residues. DNA of the CDR3: TGTGCCACCAGACAGGGGTCGGGAAACACCATATATTTT. Its translation: CATRQGSGNTIYF.

This chain connects TRBV6-5 to TRBJ2-1; a weak D match, TRBD1 (6 bases). The CDR3 consists of 16 residues. Trimming took 1 base from V and 8 from J, leaving 18 bases between them. The V gene's germline CDR1 is MNHEY and CDR2 SVGAGI. The CDR3 nucleotides are TGTGCCAGCAGTTACTATGGGACATTGGTTTCTGATGAGCAGTTCTTC. Protein sequence: CASSYYGTLVSDEQFF.

This rearrangement joins TRBV5-1 to TRBJ2-3, with TRBD1 matching 7 bases. CDR1 SGHRS and CDR2 YFSETQ come from the germline V gene. The CDR3 consists of 15 residues. V dropped 4 bases and J dropped 7; count of bases not matched to a gene: 12. The CDR3 region is CASSPRPGQSYTQYF. CDR3 nucleotides: TGCGCCAGCAGCCCGCGCCCGGGACAGAGTTATACGCAGTATTTT.

This chain joins TRBV5-1 and TRBJ2-3; 12 nucleotides align to TRBD1. Germline loops: CDR1 SGHRS, CDR2 YFSETQ. The V and J ends lost 0 bases and 6 bases, in that order; junction bases with no gene match: 8. This CDR3 contains 17 residues. CDR3 loop: CASSLESGTGGMDTQYF. The CDR3 nucleotides read TGCGCCAGCAGCTTGGAGTCCGGGACAGGGGGCATGGATACGCAGTATTTT.

This clone has just a few counts. The V gene is TRBV7-6, the J gene TRBJ1-6; TRBD1 matches at 9 bases. CDR3 size: 14 residues. The germline V gene has CDR1 SGHVS and CDR2 FNYEAQ. Unmatched junction bases numbered 3, after V lost 3 bases and J lost 9 bases. This CDR3 reads CASSLTGGSSPLHF. In DNA form, the CDR3 reads TGTGCCAGCAGCTTGACAGGGGGAAGTTCACCCCTCCACTTT.

This chain uses TRBV5-1 with TRBJ2-4; 7 nucleotides agree with TRBD1. The ends lost 0 bases at V and 14 bases at J; junction bases unmatched: 8. Germline V gene data show CDR1 as SGHRS and CDR2 as YFSETQ. CDR3 length: 13 residues. In DNA, the CDR3 is TGCGCCAGCAGCTTGGCCCCGGGACAGCCCGAGTACTTC. Encoded protein: CASSLAPGQPEYF.

This clone is a singleton in its sample. J is TRBJ2-7 and V is TRBV5-4, with TRBD2 identical over 11 bases. The germline gives CDR1 SGHNT, CDR2 YYREEE (reference sequence). V trimming: 4 bases; J trimming: 4 bases; junction bases outside the gene matches: 7. The CDR3 runs to 15 residues. The CDR3 is CASSPTSGKGYEQYF. CDR3 sequence (DNA): TGTGCCAGCAGCCCGACTAGCGGGAAGGGTTACGAGCAGTACTTC.

Concerning this clone: The conserved phenylalanine or tryptophan is not found at the CDR3 terminus, so this likely reflects a read error. No DNA is shown, since the ends of the CDR3 on it are uncertain; the CDR3 is the one TCRdb lists. This rearrangement joins TRBV27 to TRBJ1-2; the D segment call TRBD1 is taken from the table without a DNA check. The CDR3 numbers 12 amino acids, ends counted. From germline, CDR1 is MNHEY and CDR2 SMNVEV (reference sequence). The CDR3 spells CASSTRQGPILL.

J is TRBJ2-7 and V is TRBV9; no clear D gene. The CDR3 sequence is 16 residues long. Trimming took 3 bases from V and 3 from J, leaving 19 bases between them. Germline V gene data show CDR1 as SGDLS and CDR2 as YYNGEE. Here the CDR3 DNA reads TGTGCCAGCAGCGGACCCCGGGTTGCGGCTCGCTACGAGCAGTACTTC. Protein sequence: CASSGPRVAARYEQYF. The full variable domain, with the rest looked up from reference TRBV9 and TRBJ2-7, is DSGVTQTPKHLITATGQRVTLRCSPRSGDLSVYWYQQSLDQGLQFLIQYYNGEERAKGNILERFSAQQFPDLHSELNLSSLELGDSALYFCASSGPRVAARYEQYFGPGTRLTVT.

In this sample, this clone turned up a few times. This chain links TRBV30 with TRBJ1-2, with a weak D call TRBD1 (6 bases). V lost 7 bases and J 1 base, leaving 19 bases between the germline ends. The germline gives CDR1 GTSNPN, CDR2 SVGIG (reference sequence). CDR3 length: 15 amino acids. The chain's CDR3 is CASLRSGDVNYGYTF. CDR3 in DNA: TGTGCCTCCCTAAGATCAGGGGACGTTAACTATGGCTACACCTTC. The variable domain in full, with the rest retrieved from reference TRBV30 and TRBJ1-2, is SQTIHQWPATLVQPVGSPLSLECTVEGTSNPNLYWYRQAAGRGLQLLFYSVGIGQISSEVPQNLSASRPQDRQFILSSKKLLLSDSGFYLCASLRSGDVNYGYTFGSGTRLTVV.

The DNA of the CDR3 is TGTGCCAGCAGTGAATCGCTTTCCAGTGCCTACGAGCAGTACTTC. This sequence encodes CASSESLSSAYEQYF. J is TRBJ2-7 and V is TRBV25-1; unclear D gene. Trimming cost V 1 base and J 2 bases, with 12 bases left between them. The germline CDR1 and CDR2 sequences are MGHDK and SYGVNS. The CDR3 has 15 amino acids.